The clone carrying this TCR beta chain was seen only once. The target antigen is unknown. In TCRdb, the reads were re-called with MiXCR into one record per CDR3 protein. The profile shows roughly 920,000 distinct CDR3 sequences, roughly 31% of them singletons. This entry comes from a study of T cell repertoires in cytomegalovirus infection. Overall study context: HLA-B-restricted CMV epitopes that are well studied were used alongside recently identified HLA-C-restricted ones. Matching HLA type and CMV infection were both indicated by public TCR beta signatures.

V dropped 3 bases and J dropped 6; count of bases not matched to a gene: 18. The CDR3 consists of 19 residues. CDR1 and CDR2 from the germline V gene are LGHDT and YNNKEL (reference sequence). Overall study results and limits: The cumulative frequency of public TCR beta families identified carriers of CMV plus the relevant HLA. HLA-C-restricted CMV-specific TCR beta clonotypes prevailed in the ex vivo response.

The V and J genes are TRBV3-1 and TRBJ2-1; TRBD1 aligns across 9 bases. The TCR sequence derives from a human donor in good health (CMV status not recorded). Some clones in this sample may be carry-over from other donors' samples. This sample comprised cultured CD8+ T cells from PBMCs, obtained from culture after CMV antigen stimulation. The CDR3 here is CASSHPPGGQGPFSNEQFF. The DNA of the CDR3 is TGTGCCAGCAGCCACCCCCCGGGGGGACAGGGCCCCTTTTCCAATGAGCAGTTCTTC.